This T cell receptor (beta chain) was captured in a study of CD8+ T cells in alopecia areata. Study background: Tofacitinib ran 6 to 18 months, followed by 6 months off drug. General study results and limits: Only one nonresponder was present, which leaves the link between baseline CD8+ expansion and response uncertain. Higher clonality and more expanded CD8+ clones appeared in lesional than normal scalp.

About this clone: Antigen: not known.

cDNA prepared by RNA extraction and subsequent reverse transcription served as the template for sequencing. The repertoire was sequenced with immunoSEQ multiplex PCR; TCRdb's copy has only in-frame clones and lacks some. Of over 150,000 clones listed, roughly 50% are singletons. Documented treatment: oral pan-JAK inhibitor, 5-10 mg twice daily. The length of the CDR3 is 14 residues. CDR1 is SGHVS and CDR2 is FQNEAQ in the germline V gene. Trimming took 2 bases from V and 8 from J, leaving 13 bases between them. The gene calls are TRBV7-8 and TRBJ2-1; possibly TRBD1 for D (6 bases). This material consisted of CD8+ T cells sorted from blood, taken at week 24, from a patient treated with tofacitinib. This sequence originates from a human donor with alopecia areata. CDR3 nucleotide sequence: TGTGCCAGCAGCTTATGGACAGTTACCGATGAGCAGTTCTTC. Residues: CASSLWTVTDEQFF.